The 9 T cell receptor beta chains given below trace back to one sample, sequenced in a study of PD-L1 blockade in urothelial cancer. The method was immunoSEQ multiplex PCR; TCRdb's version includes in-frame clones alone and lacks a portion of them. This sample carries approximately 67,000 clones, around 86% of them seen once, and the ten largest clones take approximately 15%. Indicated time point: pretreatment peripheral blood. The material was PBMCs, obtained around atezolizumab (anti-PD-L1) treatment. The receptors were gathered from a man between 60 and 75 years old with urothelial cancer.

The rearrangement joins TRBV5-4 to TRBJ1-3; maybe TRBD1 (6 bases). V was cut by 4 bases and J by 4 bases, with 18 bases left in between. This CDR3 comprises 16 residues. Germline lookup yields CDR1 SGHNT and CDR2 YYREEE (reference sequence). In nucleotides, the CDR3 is TGTGCCAGCAGCCCCGGGGGGCGCCCCTCGGGAAACACCATATATTTT. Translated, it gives CASSPGGRPSGNTIYF.

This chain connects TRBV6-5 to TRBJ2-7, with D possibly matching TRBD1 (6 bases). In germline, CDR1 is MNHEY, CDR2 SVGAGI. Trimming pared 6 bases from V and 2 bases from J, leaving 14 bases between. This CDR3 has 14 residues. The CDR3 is CASSPDRKPYEQYF. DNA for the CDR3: TGTGCCAGCAGCCCTGACAGGAAGCCCTACGAGCAGTACTTC.

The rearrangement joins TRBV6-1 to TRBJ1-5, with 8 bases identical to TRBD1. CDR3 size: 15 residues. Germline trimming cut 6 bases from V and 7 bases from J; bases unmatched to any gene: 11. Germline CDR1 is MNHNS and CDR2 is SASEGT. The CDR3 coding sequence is TGTGCCAGCAGGACCTCCGGGACAGGTAAGCAGCCCCAGCATTTT. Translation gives CASRTSGTGKQPQHF.

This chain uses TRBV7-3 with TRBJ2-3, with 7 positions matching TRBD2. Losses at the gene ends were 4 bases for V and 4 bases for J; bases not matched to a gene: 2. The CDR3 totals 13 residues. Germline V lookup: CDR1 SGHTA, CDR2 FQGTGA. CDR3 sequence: CASSYGGADTQYF. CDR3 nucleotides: TGTGCCAGCAGCTATGGGGGGGCAGATACGCAGTATTTT. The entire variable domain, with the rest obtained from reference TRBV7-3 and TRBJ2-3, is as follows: GAGVSQTPSNKVTEKGKYVELRCDPISGHTALYWYRQSLGQGPEFLIYFQGTGAADDSGLPNDRFFAVRPEGSVSTLKIQRTERGDSAVYLCASSYGGADTQYFGPGTRLTVL.

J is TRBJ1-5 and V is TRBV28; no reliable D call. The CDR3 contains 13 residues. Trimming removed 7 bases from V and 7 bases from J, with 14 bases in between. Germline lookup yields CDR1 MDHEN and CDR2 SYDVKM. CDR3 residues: CASTETVPQPQHF. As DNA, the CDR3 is TGTGCCAGCACAGAAACAGTACCGCAGCCCCAGCATTTT.

CDR3 amino acids: CASSSPRGRGAQETQYF. DNA of the CDR3: TGTGCCAGCAGTTCGCCTCGGGGGCGGGGGGCCCAAGAGACCCAGTACTTC. The chain employs TRBV7-9 and TRBJ2-5; 8 bases are shared with TRBD2. This CDR3 has 17 amino acids. Per the germline V gene, CDR1 is SEHNR and CDR2 is FQNEAQ (reference sequence). V dropped 6 bases and J dropped 1; count of bases not matched to a gene: 13.

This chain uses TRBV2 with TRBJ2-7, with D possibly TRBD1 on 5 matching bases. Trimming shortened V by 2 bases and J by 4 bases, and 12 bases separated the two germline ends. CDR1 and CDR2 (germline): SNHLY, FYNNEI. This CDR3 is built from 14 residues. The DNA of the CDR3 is TGTGCCAGCAGTGAATTGCGTTCAGGGTACGAGCAGTACTTC. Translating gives CASSELRSGYEQYF.

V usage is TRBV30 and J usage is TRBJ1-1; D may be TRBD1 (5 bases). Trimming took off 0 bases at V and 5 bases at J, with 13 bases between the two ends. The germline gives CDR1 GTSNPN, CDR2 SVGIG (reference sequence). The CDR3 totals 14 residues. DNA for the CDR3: TGTGCCTGGAGTGTTAAGGGGTTTGGAACTGAAGCTTTCTTT. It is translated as CAWSVKGFGTEAFF.

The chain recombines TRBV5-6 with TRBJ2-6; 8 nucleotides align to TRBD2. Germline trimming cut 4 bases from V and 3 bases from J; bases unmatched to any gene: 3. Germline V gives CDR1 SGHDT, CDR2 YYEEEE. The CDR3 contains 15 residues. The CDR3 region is CASSPGGGGANVLTF. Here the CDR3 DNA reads TGTGCCAGCAGCCCGGGGGGGGGTGGGGCCAACGTCCTGACTTTC.